This TCR beta chain was found in a study of CD8+CD57+ T cells in acquired aplastic anemia. Study summary: Sorted CD4+ and CD8+ cells gave a mean 3.2 ug DNA, range roughly 0.19 to 27.4 ug. Findings of the study overall: With respect to CD8+ Simpson's diversity, patients and controls did not differ significantly.

Before being chosen for sequencing, patients had shown CD8+CD57+ cell expansion by flow cytometry. Diagnosis of severe acquired aplastic anemia applied to all patients. Patients were treatment-naive when blood was sampled. Ten or more counts support this clonotype. The antigen is not known. TCR beta VDJ and CDR3 were profiled, and genomic DNA was the template. Via MiXCR, TCRdb re-called the reads, giving one row per CDR3 protein. Among over 150,000 distinct CDR3 sequences listed, 40% to 65% were seen once. Trimming removed 4 bases at V and 10 bases at J, with 18 bases between. Germline V gene sequence: CDR1 SGHRS, CDR2 YFSETQ. The CDR3 consists of 15 residues.

The chain has TRBV5-1 and TRBJ1-6, with D perhaps TRBD1 (6 bases). Sequencing input: sorted CD4+, CD8+, or CD8+CD57+ T cells (not recorded which) from PBMCs. The sequence derives from a human donor with aplastic anemia. The CDR3 sequence: CASSEKQGSSSPLHF. The DNA of the CDR3 is TGCGCCAGCAGCGAGAAACAGGGCAGCTCATCACCCCTCCACTTT.